The T cell receptor (beta chain) under discussion was sequenced for a study of technical replicates of blood from four donors (TCRdb year 2017). The library was generated by the immunoSEQ multiplex PCR assay. TCRdb obtained this table from immuneACCESS and retained in-frame rearrangements with V and J assigned. These tables miss some clones; where compared with another copy, unresolved V genes account for less than half of the shortfall, and the remainder is unexplained. The sample has approximately 31,000 clones on record, 90% to 95% of them singletons. The ten largest clones capture roughly 4% of the sample. Germline trimming amounts to 1 base on V and 6 bases on J, with 6 as the count of junction bases outside the gene matches. Taken from the germline V gene, the CDR1 and CDR2 loops are SGHTA and FQGNSA. Its CDR3 holds 16 amino acids, cysteine through phenylalanine. The CDR3 DNA has 48 bases and is translated from base 1.

A remark on this clone: Its antigen has not been determined. No clone much larger than this one lies a single base away; base qualities are absent.

The chain couples TRBV7-2 to TRBJ1-6; TRBD1 lines up with 7 middle nucleotides. Sequenced: PBMCs. This sequence was found in a human donor in good health. Some clones in this sample may be carry-over from other donors' samples. The CDR3 has the sequence CASSLGGTVGNSPLHF. The DNA sequence is given as TGTGCCAGCAGCTTAGGAGGGACAGTAGGTAATTCACCCCTCCACTTT.